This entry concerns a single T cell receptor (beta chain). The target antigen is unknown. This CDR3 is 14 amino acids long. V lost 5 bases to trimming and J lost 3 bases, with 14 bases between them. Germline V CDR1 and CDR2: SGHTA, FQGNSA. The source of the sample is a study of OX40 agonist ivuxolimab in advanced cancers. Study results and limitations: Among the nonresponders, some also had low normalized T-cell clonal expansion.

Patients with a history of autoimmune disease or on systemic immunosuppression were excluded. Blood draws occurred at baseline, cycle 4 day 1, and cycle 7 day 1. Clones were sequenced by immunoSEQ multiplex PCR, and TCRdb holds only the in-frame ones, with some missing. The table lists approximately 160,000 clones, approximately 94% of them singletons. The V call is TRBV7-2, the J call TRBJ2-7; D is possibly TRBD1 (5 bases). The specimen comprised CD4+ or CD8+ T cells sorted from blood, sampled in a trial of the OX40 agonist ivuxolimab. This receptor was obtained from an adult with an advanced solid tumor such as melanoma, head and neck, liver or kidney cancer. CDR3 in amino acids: CASSLGPGNYEQYF. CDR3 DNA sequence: TGTGCCAGCAGCCTAGGGCCAGGGAACTACGAGCAGTACTTC.